These 15 T cell receptor beta chains came from one sample sequenced in a study of Graves' ophthalmopathy and Graves' hyperthyroidism. Amplification of TCR beta CDR3 regions used RNA transcripts. The first round was an RT-PCR with HTBI primers, and the second round was a multiplex PCR. Using its own MiXCR run on the multiplex PCR reads, TCRdb lists one record per CDR3 protein. Altogether about 550,000 distinct CDR3 sequences are present, 35% to 45% being singletons, with the ten largest covering 3.5% to 5%. The sample taken for sequencing was peripheral blood or thyroid tissue (not recorded which). The receptor set was obtained from an adult man with Graves' hyperthyroidism.

V usage is TRBV5-1 and J usage is TRBJ1-5; D remains ambiguous. Germline V CDR1 and CDR2: SGHRS, YFSETQ. The ends were cut back, 8 bases at V and 1 base at J, with 4 bases in the middle. This CDR3 has 11 residues. The CDR3, as DNA: TGCGCCAGGGGGAGCAATCAGCCCCAGCATTTT. Amino acids: CARGSNQPQHF.

About this clonotype: One base away lies a much larger clone, so this may be a sequencing read error. The chain links TRBV9 to TRBJ2-2, with D uncertain. The CDR3 length is 13 residues. Germline V CDR1 and CDR2: SGDLS, YYNGEE. This CDR3 is CAGSVVVTGELFF. For the CDR3, the DNA is TGTGCCGGCAGCGTAGTTGTCACCGGGGAGCTGTTTTTT.

This clonotype showed up many times. The chain joins TRBV5-1 to TRBJ1-2; D is perhaps TRBD1 (5 bases). The V gene's germline CDR1 is SGHRS and CDR2 YFSETQ. The CDR3 length is 14 residues. Trimming took off 2 bases at V and 3 bases at J, with 11 bases between the two ends. The CDR3 coding sequence is TGCGCCAGCAGCTTAACCGGGACGGACTATGGCTACACCTTC. It translates to CASSLTGTDYGYTF.

In its sample, this clonotype was seen many times. The chain links TRBV5-4 to TRBJ1-2; 12 nucleotides align to TRBD1. Germline V lookup: CDR1 SGHNT, CDR2 YYREEE (reference sequence). With 4 bases clipped from V and 3 bases from J, the junction kept 4 bases outside the gene matches. CDR3 size: 15 residues. The CDR3 region is CASSRGTGGDYGYTF. CDR3 in DNA: TGTGCCAGCAGCAGGGGGACAGGGGGCGACTATGGCTACACCTTC.

The chain links TRBV12-3 or TRBV12-4 to TRBJ2-7; 8 bases line up with TRBD1. Trimming took 2 bases from V and 3 from J; bases not matched to a gene: 6. There are 15 residues in the CDR3. The CDR3 region has the DNA TGTGCCAGCAGTTTACAGGCAGGGGGCTTCTACGAGCAGTACTTC. It codes for CASSLQAGGFYEQYF.

V usage is TRBV7-3 and J usage is TRBJ2-5, with 8 positions matching TRBD1. The CDR3 length is 17 residues. With 1 base clipped from V and 4 bases from J, the junction kept 11 bases outside the gene matches. Germline V CDR1 and CDR2: SGHTA, FQGTGA. CDR3 protein: CASSLIGRTGNRETQYF. The CDR3, as DNA: TGTGCCAGCAGCTTAATAGGGAGGACAGGGAACAGAGAGACCCAGTACTTC.

Of note for this clonotype: At one of its ends the junction is not consistent with the germline gene, which may arise from a read error. The chain uses TRBV15 and TRBJ1-2; no clear D gene. The CDR3 spans 12 residues. CDR1 is LNHNV and CDR2 is YYDKDF in the germline V gene (reference sequence). The CDR3 coding sequence is TGTGCCACCAGCAGCGTCCCCGACGGCGAGCACTTC. Translating gives CATSSVPDGEHF. Full variable domain (rest looked up from reference TRBV15 and TRBJ1-2): DAMVIQNPRYQVTQFGKPVTLSCSQTLNHNVMYWYQQKSSQAPKLLFHYYDKDFNNEADTPDNFQSRRPNTSFCFLDIRSPGLGDTAMYLCATSSVPDGEHFGSGTRLTVV.

This clonotype has ten or more counts. This chain joins TRBV15 and TRBJ2-5, with a weak D call TRBD1 (5 bases). Trimming left V 3 bases short and J 4 bases short, with 18 bases between. CDR3 size: 16 residues. Germline CDR1 LNHNV, CDR2 YYDKDF (reference sequence). CDR3 residues: CATSRSRADTLETQYF. In nucleotides, the CDR3 is TGTGCCACCAGCAGGAGCAGGGCTGATACGTTAGAGACCCAGTACTTC.

The sample holds many counts of this clonotype. This chain links TRBV24-1 with TRBJ2-5; the match to TRBD1 covers 8 bases. This CDR3 spans 14 amino acids. Looked up from germline, CDR1 is KGHDR and CDR2 is SFDVKD. After removal of 3 bases from V and 4 bases from J, the junction contained 3 bases not matched to a gene. CDR3 residues: CATSDPTGGETQYF. The CDR3 coding sequence is TGTGCCACCAGTGATCCTACAGGGGGAGAGACCCAGTACTTC.

This chain joins TRBV10-3 and TRBJ1-4; 7 nucleotides match TRBD1. The germline V gene has CDR1 ENHRY and CDR2 SYGVKD. This CDR3 comprises 14 residues. V gave up 7 bases and J gave up 6 bases; unmatched junction bases: 8. CDR3 nucleotides: TGTGCCATCACCCCGGACAGGACGGATGAAAAACTGTTTTTT. The encoded protein is CAITPDRTDEKLFF.

The genes are TRBV5-4 and TRBJ2-7, with 13 bases aligning to TRBD2. Germline-derived CDR1 and CDR2 are SGHNT and YYREEE (reference sequence). The CDR3 consists of 16 residues. The V segment lost 2 bases and the J segment 7 bases; nucleotides outside the gene matches: 9. For the CDR3, the DNA is TGTGCCAGCAGCTTAAGACTAGCGGGAGGAGATTGGGAGCAGTACTTC. It codes for CASSLRLAGGDWEQYF.

The gene calls are TRBV12-3 or TRBV12-4 and TRBJ2-7; TRBD2 matches at 13 bases. Germline trimming cut 8 bases from V and 4 bases from J; bases unmatched to any gene: 5. CDR3 length: 14 amino acids. The CDR3 DNA is TGTGCCAGCGGGATGGGACTAGCGGGATACGAGCAGTACTTC. This codes for CASGMGLAGYEQYF.

V is TRBV25-1 and J is TRBJ1-2, with D possibly TRBD1 on 6 matching bases. With 6 bases removed from V and 2 bases from J, the gap between germline ends came to 16 bases. This CDR3 is built from 15 residues. Per germline, CDR1 MGHDK and CDR2 SYGVNS. Written as DNA, the CDR3 is TGTGCCAGCAGCTTCCGGGACATCTCAAACTATGGCTACACCTTC. Its translation: CASSFRDISNYGYTF.

This clonotype was found many times. The chain employs TRBV6-6 and TRBJ1-5; perhaps TRBD1 as D (5 bases). The CDR3 runs 14 residues. Germline values: CDR1 MNHNY, CDR2 SVGAGI (reference sequence). The V gene lost 1 base and the J gene lost 2 bases, with 6 bases spanning the gap. DNA for the CDR3: TGTGCCAGCAGTTACTTGACAGGCAATCAGCCCCAGCATTTT. Amino acid sequence: CASSYLTGNQPQHF.

The chain links TRBV2 to TRBJ1-1, with D possibly matching TRBD1 (5 bases). This CDR3 contains 12 residues. CDR1 and CDR2 (germline): SNHLY, FYNNEI. V was cut by 5 bases and J by 5 bases, with 9 bases left in between. The CDR3 protein is CASSSWGTEAFF. The CDR3 bases are TGTGCCAGCAGTTCGTGGGGGACTGAAGCTTTCTTT.